Shown below are 17 T cell receptor beta chains from a single sample sequenced in a study of technical replicates of blood from a handful of donors (dated by TCRdb to 2015 to 2018). Libraries were made using the immunoSEQ multiplex PCR assay. TCRdb retrieved this table from immuneACCESS and kept in-frame rearrangements only. Not all clones are present; in checked studies, unresolved V genes account for under half, and no reason is known for the remainder. In this sample the table shows about 56,000 clones, nearly 95% of which occur a single time. The ten largest clones represent about 3% of the sample. Material for sequencing was PBMCs. These receptor sequences come from a human donor in good health. Some clones in this sample may be carry-over from other donors' samples.

The chain is built from TRBV5-5 and TRBJ2-6, with D possibly TRBD2 on 6 matching bases. The CDR3 has 15 amino acids. Deletions cut 4 bases from V and 4 bases from J, with 12 bases between. Germline CDR1 reads SGHKS; CDR2 reads YYEKEE (reference sequence). Written as DNA, the CDR3 is TGTGCCAGCAGCCCGGCGGGGCCCGGGGCCAACGTCCTGACTTTC. This codes for CASSPAGPGANVLTF.

This sequence joins TRBV7-3 and TRBJ2-1, with 7 bases that match TRBD1. V dropped 0 bases and J dropped 6; count of bases not matched to a gene: 2. The CDR3 covers 14 residues. CDR1 is SGHTA, CDR2 FQGTGA, per germline. DNA of the CDR3: TGTGCCAGCAGCTTAACTGGACAGGTCAATGAGCAGTTCTTC. This sequence encodes CASSLTGQVNEQFF.

CDR3 nucleotide sequence: TGCGCCAGCAGCCATAATCCGGCTACAGGGGGTCATTCACCCCTCCACTTT. Translation gives CASSHNPATGGHSPLHF. This rearrangement joins TRBV4-1 to TRBJ1-6; 8 nucleotides match TRBD1. V lost 3 bases to trimming and J lost 8 bases; unmatched junction nucleotides: 12. Germline CDR1 reads MGHRA; CDR2 reads YSYEKL. CDR3 length: 17 amino acids.

The chain couples TRBV11-2 to TRBJ2-1, with D possibly TRBD1 on 5 matching bases. The CDR3 has 14 residues. Deletions cut 5 bases from V and 4 bases from J, with 12 bases between. Germline lookup yields CDR1 SGHAT and CDR2 FQNNGV. DNA of the CDR3: TGTGCCAGCAGCCCTGGGGCTGAATACAATGAGCAGTTCTTC. The encoded protein is CASSPGAEYNEQFF.

V gene TRBV6-4 combines with J gene TRBJ2-3; 10 bases are shared with TRBD2. Germline trimming cut 2 bases from V and 5 bases from J; bases unmatched to any gene: 7. Germline CDR1 reads MRHNA; CDR2 reads SNTAGT. The length of the CDR3 is 16 residues. Written as DNA, the CDR3 is TGTGCCAGCAGTGACGTAGCGGGGGGAGGTAAAGATACGCAGTATTTT. Protein product: CASSDVAGGGKDTQYF.

This rearrangement joins TRBV7-2 to TRBJ2-7; D is possibly TRBD1 (5 bases). The CDR3 runs to 13 residues. Germline V gene lookup returns CDR1 SGHTA and CDR2 FQGNSA. Trimming cost V 5 bases and J 2 bases, with 10 bases left between them. The CDR3 DNA follows: TGTGCCAGCAGCCCAGGGTTTCCCTACGAGCAGTACTTC. Translation gives CASSPGFPYEQYF.

This rearrangement joins TRBV7-7 to TRBJ2-5; 15 bases agree with TRBD2. V lost 4 bases and J lost 5; bases outside the gene matches: 11. CDR1 SSHAT and CDR2 FNYEAQ come from the germline V gene (reference sequence). The length of the CDR3 is 18 residues. CDR3 protein: CASSSGTSGGSTRETQYF. CDR3 nucleotide sequence: TGTGCCAGCAGCTCCGGGACTAGCGGGGGGTCGACGCGGGAGACCCAGTACTTC.

This chain joins TRBV4-2 and TRBJ1-1, with 10 bases fitting TRBD1. Germline assignment: CDR1 LGHNA and CDR2 YNFKEQ. With 1 base clipped from V and 0 bases from J, the junction kept 5 bases outside the gene matches. There are 17 residues in the CDR3. CDR3 in amino acids: CASSQVDRGLVNTEAFF. CDR3 sequence (DNA): TGTGCCAGCAGCCAAGTAGACAGGGGGCTGGTGAACACTGAAGCTTTCTTT.

This chain connects TRBV6-5 to TRBJ2-1; possible D gene TRBD2, 6 bases. Trimming pared 5 bases from V and 4 bases from J, leaving 15 bases between. This CDR3 has 15 amino acids. Germline CDR1 and CDR2: MNHEY and SVGAGI. In DNA form, the CDR3 reads TGTGCCAGCAGTCCTCGGGGAGGACCGTACAATGAGCAGTTCTTC. It encodes CASSPRGGPYNEQFF.

The chain joins TRBV7-2 to TRBJ2-1, with a possible D match to TRBD1 (6 bases). Germline-derived CDR1 and CDR2 are SGHTA and FQGNSA. The CDR3 is 12 amino acids. V lost 5 bases, J lost 7 bases, and 9 bases lay in between. CDR3 DNA: TGTGCCAGCAGCCCGCAGGGGAATGAGCAGTTCTTC. Translating it yields CASSPQGNEQFF.

CDR3 nucleotides: TGCGCCAGCAGCCAGGAGGGCGGGGGCAACGGGGAGCTGTTTTTT. Translating gives CASSQEGGGNGELFF. The chain couples TRBV5-1 to TRBJ2-2; perhaps TRBD2 as D (7 bases). The CDR3 extends over 15 amino acids. Trimming shortened V by 4 bases and J by 7 bases, and 17 bases separated the two germline ends. CDR1 and CDR2 (germline): SGHRS, YFSETQ.

V gene TRBV7-9 combines with J gene TRBJ1-2; 8 nucleotides align to TRBD1. The CDR3 covers 15 residues. Germline V gene lookup returns CDR1 SEHNR and CDR2 FQNEAQ (reference sequence). The junction had 7 bases not matched to a gene; V was cut back by 5 bases and J by 2 bases. CDR3 sequence (DNA): TGTGCCAGCAGCCCCACCCGGACAGGGAACTATGGCTACACCTTC. Translation gives CASSPTRTGNYGYTF.

The V gene is TRBV6-1, the J gene TRBJ1-2; 7 bases map to TRBD1. This CDR3 has 15 amino acids. V trimming: 7 bases; J trimming: 4 bases; junction bases outside the gene matches: 12. Germline CDR1 MNHNS, CDR2 SASEGT. The CDR3 loop reads CASNPNRQGGYGYTF. For the CDR3, the DNA is TGTGCCAGCAATCCCAATCGTCAGGGGGGCTATGGCTACACCTTC.

This chain uses TRBV4-3 with TRBJ1-2; 7 bases map to TRBD1. The CDR3 spans 13 residues. J lost 5 bases, V lost 1 base, and 1 base had no gene match. The V gene's germline CDR1 is LGHNA and CDR2 YSLEER. Written as DNA, the CDR3 is TGCGCCAGCAGCCAAGCACAGGGGTATGGCTACACCTTC. Protein product: CASSQAQGYGYTF.

The chain joins TRBV5-1 to TRBJ2-5, with D possibly TRBD1 on 6 matching bases. Germline CDR1 and CDR2: SGHRS and YFSETQ. The V and J ends lost 0 bases and 5 bases respectively, with 14 bases between them. CDR3 length: 15 amino acids. In DNA form, the CDR3 reads TGCGCCAGCAGCTTGGAACAGGGCCACGTGGAGACCCAGTACTTC. Protein sequence: CASSLEQGHVETQYF.

The rearrangement joins TRBV7-2 to TRBJ2-3; D uncertain. The CDR3 totals 14 residues. Trimming pared 1 base from V and 2 bases from J, leaving 7 bases between. In germline, CDR1 is SGHTA, CDR2 FQGNSA. Written as DNA, the CDR3 is TGTGCCAGCAGCTTAGGAGGTTTCACAGATACGCAGTATTTT. It specifies CASSLGGFTDTQYF.

The CDR3 sequence is CASSFDRLNTEAFF. The CDR3 bases are TGTGCCAGCAGTTTCGACAGATTGAACACTGAAGCTTTCTTT. The rearrangement joins TRBV6-6 to TRBJ1-1, with D possibly matching TRBD1 (5 bases). This CDR3 contains 14 residues. Between the trimmed V and J ends, which lost 4 bases and 0 bases, there was a span of 9 bases. From germline, CDR1 is MNHNY and CDR2 SVGAGI (reference sequence).